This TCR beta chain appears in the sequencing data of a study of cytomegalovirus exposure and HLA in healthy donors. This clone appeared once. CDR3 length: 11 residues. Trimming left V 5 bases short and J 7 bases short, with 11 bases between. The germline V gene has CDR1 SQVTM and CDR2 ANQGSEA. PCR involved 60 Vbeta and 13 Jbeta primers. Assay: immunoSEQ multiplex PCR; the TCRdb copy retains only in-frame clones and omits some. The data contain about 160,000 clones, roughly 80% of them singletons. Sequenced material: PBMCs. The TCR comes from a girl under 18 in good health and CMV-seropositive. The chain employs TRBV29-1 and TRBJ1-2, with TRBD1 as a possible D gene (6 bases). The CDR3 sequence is CSVQTGLGYTF. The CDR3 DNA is TGCAGCGTTCAAACAGGGCTTGGCTACACCTTC.